Listed below are T cell receptor beta chains from one sample, sequenced in a study of human T cells and chemical hapten exposure. MiXCR, applied by TCRdb to the RACE reads, yields one record per CDR3 protein. Seen here are 95,000 to 150,000 distinct CDR3 sequences, approximately 10% observed once, and the top ten hold 2% to 2.5%. Sample: whole blood, taken in connection with sensitization to the hapten diphenylcyclopropenone (DPC). The receptors here all came from a woman aged 45-59 years with alopecia areata. Some clones in this sample may be carry-over from other donors' samples. The CDR3 runs from the conserved cysteine through the conserved F or W.

v_gene | len | CDR3aa
TRBV5-4 | 14 | CASSLVTNINEQYF
TRBV21-1 | 12 | CASSKWSSPLHF
TRBV3-1 | 15 | CASSRGRVNYNEQFF
TRBV28 | 17 | CASSFRTAPYSNQPQHF
TRBV12-3/TRBV12-4 | 15 | CASSFRGTSGNTIYF
TRBV14 | 13 | CASSPGKYNEQFF
TRBV20-1 | 12 | CGCGRANDGYTF
TRBV5-1 | 18 | CASSSTGTSSSGANVLTF
TRBV20-1 | 15 | CSARDGQGVGYEQYF
TRBV3-1 | 15 | CASSQDPGPNQPQHF
TRBV4-1 | 15 | CASSQESQGHQPQHF
TRBV3-1 | 14 | CASSHTTGSGELFF
TRBV12-3/TRBV12-4 | 15 | CASSSLHRTGNTIYF
TRBV25-1 | 16 | CASSDLRGSSYNEQFF
TRBV27 | 17 | CASSFISRGLYNSPLHF
TRBV7-8 | 16 | CASSSMGGLHSDTQYF
TRBV12-3/TRBV12-4 | 13 | CASSPGLYQPQHF
TRBV7-9 | 15 | CASSLAANPNSPLHF
TRBV5-5 | 14 | CASSFAPYQETQYF
TRBV29-1 | 12 | CSVPWGTHEQFF
TRBV27 | 15 | CASSLFGTANEKLFF
TRBV5-1 | 14 | CASSSNRDQETQYF
TRBV29-1 | 14 | CSVGEGIWTDTQYF
TRBV20-1 | 12 | CSATLRGREQYF
TRBV7-6 | 15 | CASSPRGAGNTEAFF
TRBV4-2 | 15 | CASSQDQGGITEAFF
TRBV6-5 | 16 | CASSYGQGWGTDTQYF
TRBV29-1 | 13 | CSVSMTSLGELFF
TRBV29-1 | 15 | CSVARRIAGNDEQYF
TRBV5-6 | 14 | CASSLVNRGGEQYF
TRBV9 | 11 | CASSSGGEQYF
TRBV6-5 | 15 | CASRLTGTGQHEQFF
TRBV5-1 | 18 | CASSRLASGGLIQETQYF
TRBV5-1 | 15 | CASSLPGWADNEQFF
TRBV7-7 | 14 | CASPVKQPQETQYF
TRBV5-5 | 18 | CASSLVGEKEGALREQYF
TRBV4-2 | 15 | CASSQDFRGEGIQYF
TRBV30 | 14 | CAWSRTSSRDTQYF
TRBV15 | 16 | CATSGGGSYSNQPQHF
TRBV14 | 15 | CASSQDTGLSYEQYF
TRBV28 | 17 | CASREQGRSSGANVLTF
TRBV29-1 | 14 | CSVTRDSANYGYTF
TRBV24-1 | 15 | CATSDSSQGLWPQHF
TRBV9 | 15 | CASSSALGQSYEQYF
TRBV5-5 | 14 | CASSFPPGANVLTF
TRBV13 | 13 | CASSVGTDEKLFF
TRBV5-1 | 16 | CASGPNEGGSTDTQYF
TRBV5-4 | 15 | CASSLVAGGVDTQYF
TRBV6-5 | 17 | CASSLGQALRNTGELFF
TRBV7-2 | 15 | CASSFRGGMVNTIYF
TRBV7-9 | 14 | CASSLVGVTYEQYF
TRBV28 | 13 | CASMGETNYGYTF
TRBV23-1 | 16 | CASSQFIIGSTDTQYF
TRBV5-1 | 15 | CASSRGEGLHGELFF
TRBV19 | 13 | CASSIAGNHEQYF
TRBV6-2/TRBV6-3 | 15 | CASSVTGGVQNIQYF
TRBV6-1 | 15 | CASRQPEGIIYGYTF
TRBV2 | 15 | CASTSMDRRSYEQYF
TRBV29-1 | 15 | CSVEVLAGGRDIQYF